Below are 25 T cell receptor beta chains sequenced from a single sample in a study of OX40 agonist ivuxolimab in advanced cancers. Sequenced by immunoSEQ multiplex PCR; TCRdb stores in-frame clones only, minus some. The table shows some 63,000 clones, with about 87% occurring only once. The sequencing here drew on CD4+ or CD8+ T cells sorted from blood, taken in a trial of the OX40 agonist ivuxolimab. The receptor source for this set is an adult with an advanced solid tumor such as melanoma, head and neck, liver or kidney cancer.

The CDR3 DNA reads TGTGCCAGCACCAAGGGCTCGGGAGATACGCAGTATTTT. It yields the protein CASTKGSGDTQYF. This chain uses TRBV6-1 with TRBJ2-3, with D uncertain. This CDR3 is built from 13 residues. Deletions cut 7 bases from V and 5 bases from J, with 13 bases between. CDR1 and CDR2 (germline): MNHNS, SASEGT.

The rearrangement joins TRBV21-1 to TRBJ1-5. TRBV21-1 is classified as a pseudogene. The CDR3 runs 17 residues. This chain's CDR3 is CASSNRPSRPSNQPQHF. CDR3 coding DNA: TGTGCCAGCAGCAACAGACCCTCTAGGCCTAGCAATCAGCCCCAGCATTTT.

The J gene is TRBJ2-1, the V gene TRBV4-1; D ambiguous. V lost 0 bases to trimming and J lost 9 bases, with 9 bases between them. This CDR3 is 13 amino acids long. Germline V lookup: CDR1 MGHRA, CDR2 YSYEKL. The CDR3 here is CASSQDRWGEQFF. The CDR3 bases are TGCGCCAGCAGCCAAGACAGGTGGGGTGAGCAGTTCTTC.

V usage is TRBV27 and J usage is TRBJ2-3; TRBD2 aligns across 7 bases. Per germline, CDR1 MNHEY and CDR2 SMNVEV (reference sequence). The V segment lost 4 bases and the J segment 14 bases; nucleotides outside the gene matches: 15. The CDR3 covers 14 residues. The chain's CDR3 is CASSSISTSLGAYF. CDR3 DNA sequence: TGTGCCAGCAGTTCTATCTCGACTAGCCTCGGGGCGTATTTT.

The chain uses TRBV7-2 and TRBJ2-1; D is perhaps TRBD2 (6 bases). V lost 10 bases and J 2 bases, leaving 15 bases between the germline ends. Germline V gene lookup returns CDR1 SGHTA and CDR2 FQGNSA. CDR3 length equals 14 residues. CDR3 region: CATRPPGAYNEQFF. CDR3 bases: TGTGCCACCCGACCCCCGGGAGCCTACAATGAGCAGTTCTTC.

This chain connects TRBV19 to TRBJ2-1; D call uncertain. V was clipped by 5 bases and J by 4 bases, with 9 bases between them. CDR3 length equals 13 residues. Looked up from germline, CDR1 is LNHDA and CDR2 is SQIVND (reference sequence). The CDR3 DNA reads TGTGCCAGTAGTGTCAACGGGTACAATGAGCAGTTCTTC. This translates into CASSVNGYNEQFF. Together with reference TRBV19 and TRBJ2-1, the CDR3 gives the full variable domain: DGGITQSPKYLFRKEGQNVTLSCEQNLNHDAMYWYRQDPGQGLRLIYYSQIVNDFQKGDIAEGYSVSREKKESFPLTVTSAQKNPTAFYLCASSVNGYNEQFFGPGTRLTVL.

The chain carries TRBV5-4 and TRBJ1-2; no definite D call. The CDR3 runs to 13 residues. Germline V gives CDR1 SGHNT, CDR2 YYREEE (reference sequence). Trimming cost V 2 bases and J 6 bases, with 11 bases left between them. This CDR3 is CASSLGSSDGYTF. The CDR3 region has the DNA TGTGCCAGCAGCTTAGGCAGCTCGGATGGCTACACCTTC.

This clone was counted only a few times. V gene TRBV11-2 combines with J gene TRBJ1-3, with D possibly TRBD1 on 6 matching bases. Per the germline V gene, CDR1 is SGHAT and CDR2 is FQNNGV. V gave up 5 bases and J gave up 0 bases, with 17 bases separating them. The CDR3 consists of 17 residues. The CDR3 region is CASSLYSGVGSGNTIYF. The CDR3 DNA is TGTGCCAGCAGCCTCTATTCAGGGGTTGGCTCTGGAAACACCATATATTTT.

This sequence joins TRBV19 and TRBJ2-1, with D tentatively TRBD2 (6 bases). V lost 6 bases to trimming and J lost 13 bases, with 16 bases between them. CDR3 size: 12 residues. CDR1 and CDR2 (germline): LNHDA, SQIVND (reference sequence). The CDR3 here is CASSGREALQFF. Here the CDR3 DNA reads TGTGCCAGTAGCGGGAGAGAAGCACTACAGTTCTTC.

The genes are TRBV28 and TRBJ1-2; TRBD1 agrees at 10 bases. Looked up from germline, CDR1 is MDHEN and CDR2 is SYDVKM. CDR3 size: 14 residues. The ends lost 6 bases at V and 6 bases at J; junction bases unmatched: 7. This CDR3 is CASRSTGGAHGYTF. In DNA form, the CDR3 reads TGTGCCAGCAGGTCGACAGGGGGCGCGCATGGCTACACCTTC.

The chain uses TRBV7-9 and TRBJ1-1; TRBD1 is a possible D gene (5 bases). The CDR3 runs to 15 residues. Germline values: CDR1 SEHNR, CDR2 FQNEAQ (reference sequence). V lost 5 bases to trimming and J lost 7 bases, with 20 bases between them. CDR3 coding DNA: TGTGCCAGCAGCCCAAATTTCAGGGAGCTTTTTGAAGCTTTCTTT. As protein: CASSPNFRELFEAFF. The whole variable domain, filled in from reference TRBV7-9 and TRBJ1-1, reads DTGVSQNPRHKITKRGQNVTFRCDPISEHNRLYWYRQTLGQGPEFLTYFQNEAQLEKSRLLSDRFSAERPKGSFSTLEIQRTEQGDSAMYLCASSPNFRELFEAFFGQGTRLTVV.

The chain recombines TRBV10-3 with TRBJ2-5; TRBD1 agrees at 7 bases. The DNA end is more similar to TRBJ2-7, so the J call may be wrong. There are 13 residues in the CDR3. CDR1 ENHRY and CDR2 SYGVKD come from the germline V gene. CDR3 DNA sequence: TGTGCCATCAGTGGATCACAGGGGTACGAGCAGTACTTC. Translated, it gives CAISGSQGYEQYF.

The J gene is TRBJ2-5, the V gene TRBV7-6; weak D call: TRBD2 (5 bases). CDR1 and CDR2 (germline): SGHVS, FNYEAQ. This CDR3 spans 17 amino acids. The V end was cut by 4 bases, the J end by 2 bases, with 20 bases between. CDR3 region: CASSYRRVGRPQETQYF. CDR3 nucleotide sequence: TGTGCCAGCAGCTATAGACGGGTAGGGAGACCTCAAGAGACCCAGTACTTC.

CDR3 residues: CASGRDGKETQYF. CDR3 sequence (DNA): TGTGCTAGTGGACGGGACGGAAAAGAGACCCAGTACTTC. This chain links TRBV12-5 with TRBJ2-5; either TRBD1 or TRBD2 may supply D (5 bases each). The V end was cut by 6 bases, the J end by 3 bases, with 11 bases between. Germline CDR1 is LGHNT and CDR2 is FRNRAP. CDR3 size: 13 residues.

In this sample, this clone turned up once. The rearrangement joins TRBV5-8 to TRBJ1-5; D unclear. Per the germline V gene, CDR1 is SGHTS and CDR2 is YDEGEE. This CDR3 spans 17 amino acids. V lost 4 bases, J lost 0 bases, and 17 bases lay in between. CDR3 DNA: TGTGCCAGCAGCCCCGGGGTGGGAAGCTATAGCAATCAGCCCCAGCATTTT. It codes for CASSPGVGSYSNQPQHF.

The chain joins TRBV2 to TRBJ2-3; 9 nucleotides agree with TRBD2. There are 15 residues in the CDR3. The trim removed 5 bases at V and 3 bases at J, leaving 6 bases unmatched. CDR1 SNHLY and CDR2 FYNNEI come from the germline V gene. This chain's CDR3 is CASSSLTSGTDTQYF. CDR3 in DNA: TGTGCCAGCAGTTCTCTCACTAGCGGGACAGATACGCAGTATTTT.

The CDR3 DNA sequence: TGTGCCAGCTCACCACTAGACTTGGAGCCAGGGGGGAACTATGGCTACACCTTC. Protein sequence: CASSPLDLEPGGNYGYTF. This rearrangement joins TRBV18 to TRBJ1-2; 7 bases agree with TRBD1. In germline, CDR1 is KGHSH, CDR2 LQKENI. The V and J ends lost 1 base and 2 bases, in that order; junction bases with no gene match: 13. The length of the CDR3 is 18 residues.

The genes are TRBV2 and TRBJ2-3, with a tentative D call TRBD1 (5 bases). The V gene's germline CDR1 is SNHLY and CDR2 FYNNEI. V shed 4 bases and J shed 4 bases, with 12 bases lying between them. The CDR3 is 14 residues long. The CDR3 sequence: CASSVRKGSDTQYF. Here the CDR3 DNA reads TGTGCCAGCAGTGTAAGGAAGGGGTCAGATACGCAGTATTTT.

This sequence joins TRBV9 and TRBJ2-3; D is uncertain. In germline, CDR1 is SGDLS, CDR2 YYNGEE. V was pared by 3 bases and J by 2 bases, with 10 bases between. This CDR3 is 14 amino acids long. The CDR3 coding sequence is TGTGCCAGCAGCGGGGGTTTTTCCACAGATACGCAGTATTTT. Translating gives CASSGGFSTDTQYF.

The chain is built from TRBV2 and TRBJ2-2; D is perhaps TRBD2 (5 bases). The CDR3 extends over 15 amino acids. Germline V CDR1 and CDR2: SNHLY, FYNNEI. Trimming stripped 4 bases from V and 4 bases from J, with 13 bases between. CDR3 sequence (DNA): TGTGCCAGCAGTGTTGTCGACGCGGGCACCGGGGAGCTGTTTTTT. It codes for CASSVVDAGTGELFF.

V gene TRBV27 combines with J gene TRBJ1-5; tentative D call: TRBD1 (5 bases). The CDR3 length is 14 residues. Germline V gives CDR1 MNHEY, CDR2 SMNVEV (reference sequence). Trimming left V 6 bases short and J 3 bases short, with 12 bases between. The chain's CDR3 is CASSLGGVNQPQHF. CDR3 nucleotides: TGTGCCAGCAGCCTCGGGGGAGTCAATCAGCCCCAGCATTTT.

This chain uses TRBV18 with TRBJ1-3; D is unresolved. Trimming cost V 5 bases and J 0 bases, with 8 bases left between them. Germline V lookup: CDR1 KGHSH, CDR2 LQKENI. The CDR3 covers 14 residues. The DNA of the CDR3 is TGTGCCAGCTCAGCGGGCACCTCTGGAAACACCATATATTTT. Translation gives CASSAGTSGNTIYF.

The CDR3 DNA follows: TGTGCCAGCCTACAGGGGGTTGGCTACACCTTC. Encoded protein: CASLQGVGYTF. The chain has TRBV19 and TRBJ1-2, with 8 positions matching TRBD1. CDR3 length: 11 residues. With 9 bases clipped from V and 7 bases from J, the junction kept 4 bases outside the gene matches. CDR1 LNHDA and CDR2 SQIVND come from the germline V gene (reference sequence).

The gene calls are TRBV19 and TRBJ1-6; D remains ambiguous. The CDR3 covers 15 residues. Trimming stripped 6 bases from V and 8 bases from J, with 17 bases between. Germline CDR1 LNHDA, CDR2 SQIVND (reference sequence). CDR3 DNA sequence: TGTGCCAGTAGCCGATCCCTAATCGGTCATTCACCCCTCCACTTT. The encoded protein is CASSRSLIGHSPLHF.

This rearrangement joins TRBV29-1 to TRBJ1-2; D is unclear. This CDR3 contains 11 residues. V was shortened by 1 base and J by 3 bases, with 3 bases between the two germline ends. The V gene's germline CDR1 is SQVTM and CDR2 ANQGSEA. CDR3 in amino acids: CSVEGDYGYTF. As DNA, the CDR3 is TGCAGCGTTGAAGGGGACTATGGCTACACCTTC.